This TCR beta chain was identified in a study of T cells in Graves' hyperthyroidism and ophthalmopathy. Study-level points and caveats: Ophthalmopathy prediction by the model preceded onset by a median approximately six months.

Stable disease denoted Graves' hyperthyroidism without ophthalmopathy progression within 18 months. In patients aged 18 to 65, hyperthyroidism was newly diagnosed, with duration under 2 months. An approximately 10 ml volume of fresh peripheral blood provided the PBMCs. Germline values: CDR1 SQVTM, CDR2 ANQGSEA. The CDR3 is 14 residues long. The ends were cut back, 0 bases at V and 5 bases at J, with 13 bases in the middle. Turning to this clonotype: Antigen unknown.

TCR beta CDR3 sequences were amplified from RNA transcripts. When the TCR CDR3 underwent first-round RT-PCR, the HTBI primer set was used. One entry per CDR3 protein, called by TCRdb with MiXCR from the multiplex PCR reads. There are about 510,000 distinct CDR3 sequences in the sample; roughly 15% occur only once, and approximately 15% lies in the top ten. This clonotype originated in a woman aged 40 to 50 with Graves' hyperthyroidism. Sequencing was done on a sample of blood. The J gene is TRBJ1-2, the V gene TRBV29-1; D uncertain. CDR3 nucleotides: TGCAGCGTTGAAGATCGAGGGCCGGGATATGGCTACACCTTC. It yields the protein CSVEDRGPGYGYTF.